This TCR beta chain was obtained from a study of cytomegalovirus exposure and HLA in healthy donors. PCR primers comprised 60 Vbeta and 13 Jbeta primers. Sequenced by immunoSEQ multiplex PCR; TCRdb stores in-frame clones only, minus some. The data show around 190,000 clones, around 77% seen once. Losses at the gene ends were 4 bases for V and 6 bases for J; bases not matched to a gene: 7. Germline CDR1 and CDR2: SGHDT and YYEEEE. The length of the CDR3 is 15 residues. Comment on this clone: The target antigen is unknown.

Study-wide results and caveats: TCR beta sequences reportedly predicted most subjects' HLA-A and HLA-B alleles accurately. The study assumed roughly uniform donor sequencing depth for presence/absence analyses.

The sequenced material came from PBMCs. The clonotype comes from a man between 60 and 75 years old in good health and CMV-seronegative. This sequence joins TRBV5-6 and TRBJ2-3; 11 nucleotides align to TRBD1. The CDR3 bases are TGTGCCAGCAGCAGCGGGACAGGGGGGGTTGATACGCAGTATTTT. It translates to CASSSGTGGVDTQYF.